Each of the 30 T cell receptor beta chains below was sequenced from the same sample in a study of T cell responses to AZD1222 COVID-19 vaccine. TCRdb's table, derived via immunoSEQ multiplex PCR, lists solely in-frame clones and lacks some. The sample lists just under 90,000 clones, about 89% seen once, with around 5.5% in the top ten. The input for sequencing was peripheral blood, taken 28 days after the second AZD1222 dose. The receptors stem from an adult who received the AZD1222 COVID-19 vaccine.

The rearrangement links TRBV7-6 to TRBJ2-5; D gene uncertain. Germline assignment: CDR1 SGHVS and CDR2 FNYEAQ. The V end was cut by 5 bases, the J end by 6 bases, with 13 bases between. CDR3 size: 13 residues. Here the CDR3 reads CASSPGVLKTQYF. CDR3 nucleotide sequence: TGTGCCAGCAGCCCCGGAGTATTGAAGACCCAGTACTTC.

This clone was seen more than once but under ten times. The rearrangement uses TRBV7-2 and TRBJ1-5; a possible D gene is TRBD1 (6 bases). CDR3 length: 14 residues. With 2 bases removed from V and 3 bases from J, the gap between germline ends came to 8 bases. Germline V gene sequence: CDR1 SGHTA, CDR2 FQGNSA. CDR3 sequence reads: CASSLQGNNQPQHF. CDR3 in DNA: TGTGCCAGCAGCTTACAGGGGAACAATCAGCCCCAGCATTTT.

The chain carries TRBV28 and TRBJ1-4; TRBD1 might be the D (5 bases). From germline, CDR1 is MDHEN and CDR2 SYDVKM. V gave up 1 base and J gave up 8 bases, with 14 bases separating them. CDR3 length: 15 amino acids. The CDR3, as DNA: TGTGCCAGCAGTTTATTAGGGGAGAAGGGCGAAAAACTGTTTTTT. Amino acid sequence: CASSLLGEKGEKLFF. Supplemented by reference TRBV28 and TRBJ1-4, the full variable domain reads DVKVTQSSRYLVKRTGEKVFLECVQDMDHENMFWYRQDPGLGLRLIYFSYDVKMKEKGDIPEGYSVSREKKERFSLILESASTNQTSMYLCASSLLGEKGEKLFFGSGTQLSVL.

The CDR3 sequence: CATRPGNRGAFF. DNA of the CDR3: TGTGCCACTCGACCAGGGAACCGGGGAGCTTTCTTT. The chain carries TRBV19 and TRBJ1-1; perhaps TRBD1 as D (5 bases). V was clipped by 10 bases and J by 10 bases, with 19 bases between them. The CDR3 loop spans 12 amino acids. CDR1 LNHDA and CDR2 SQIVND come from the germline V gene (reference sequence).

The J gene is TRBJ1-5, the V gene TRBV4-3; 7 positions agree with TRBD1. Losses at the gene ends were 2 bases for V and 4 bases for J; bases not matched to a gene: 11. The CDR3 is made up of 17 amino acids. Germline loops: CDR1 LGHNA, CDR2 YSLEER. CDR3 in amino acids: CASSQPNEIRGNQPQHF. The CDR3, as DNA: TGCGCCAGCAGCCAACCCAACGAGATCAGGGGGAATCAGCCCCAGCATTTT.

The chain links TRBV20-1 to TRBJ2-5; 11 nucleotides align to TRBD2. Trimming removed 3 bases from V and 3 bases from J; junction bases left unmatched: 6. This CDR3 contains 15 residues. The V gene's germline CDR1 is DFQATT and CDR2 SNEGSKA (reference sequence). The chain's CDR3 is CSASSVAGGKETQYF. In nucleotides, the CDR3 is TGCAGTGCTAGTTCGGTAGCGGGGGGGAAAGAGACCCAGTACTTC.

This clone was found a few times. J is TRBJ1-1 and V is TRBV19; tentatively, D is TRBD1 (5 bases). This CDR3 contains 14 residues. V gave up 3 bases and J gave up 10 bases, with 18 bases separating them. The germline gives CDR1 LNHDA, CDR2 SQIVND (reference sequence). CDR3 in amino acids: CASSMGWAGTPAFF. CDR3 DNA sequence: TGTGCCAGTAGTATGGGATGGGCAGGGACCCCAGCTTTCTTT. The full variable domain, in which reference TRBV19 and TRBJ1-1 provide the parts outside the CDR3, is DGGITQSPKYLFRKEGQNVTLSCEQNLNHDAMYWYRQDPGQGLRLIYYSQIVNDFQKGDIAEGYSVSREKKESFPLTVTSAQKNPTAFYLCASSMGWAGTPAFFGQGTRLTVV.

This rearrangement joins TRBV5-1 to TRBJ1-5; 9 bases align to TRBD1. V gave up 4 bases and J gave up 8 bases; unmatched junction bases: 4. The CDR3 consists of 13 residues. Germline values: CDR1 SGHRS, CDR2 YFSETQ. DNA for the CDR3: TGCGCCAGCAGCCGGGACAGGGCCGAGCCCCAGCATTTT. Translating gives CASSRDRAEPQHF. The full variable domain, in which reference TRBV5-1 and TRBJ1-5 provide the parts outside the CDR3, is KAGVTQTPRYLIKTRGQQVTLSCSPISGHRSVSWYQQTPGQGLQFLFEYFSETQRNKGNFPGRFSGRQFSNSRSEMNVSTLELGDSALYLCASSRDRAEPQHFGDGTRLSIL.

This clone is judged medium-sized. The chain combines TRBV4-2 with TRBJ2-5; 10 bases line up with TRBD2. Germline V gives CDR1 LGHNA, CDR2 YNFKEQ. J was trimmed by 3 bases and V by 0 bases; bases with no gene match: 4. The CDR3 spans 16 residues. DNA of the CDR3: TGTGCCAGCAGCCAAGAGCTAGCGGGGGAAGAAGAGACCCAGTACTTC. Protein: CASSQELAGEEETQYF.

The chain has TRBV9 and TRBJ2-7, with D perhaps TRBD1 or TRBD2 (5 bases each). This CDR3 comprises 14 residues. V was shortened by 4 bases and J by 5 bases, with 16 bases between the two germline ends. From germline, CDR1 is SGDLS and CDR2 YYNGEE. CDR3 DNA: TGTGCCAGCAGCAGCCGAGGGGTGCTCGACGAGCAGTACTTC. This encodes CASSSRGVLDEQYF.

V is TRBV11-2 and J is TRBJ1-1; D is possibly TRBD1 (5 bases). The V end lost 4 bases, the J end lost 9 bases, and 15 bases lay between the germline ends. Germline lookup yields CDR1 SGHAT and CDR2 FQNNGV. The CDR3 has 13 residues. The CDR3 DNA follows: TGTGCCAGCAGCTCAGGTGGGATGGGACAAGCTTTCTTT. Translated: CASSSGGMGQAFF.

J is TRBJ2-3 and V is TRBV6-2 or TRBV6-3; 13 bases are shared with TRBD2. From germline, CDR1 is MNHEY and CDR2 SVGEGT. The trim removed 0 bases at V and 6 bases at J, leaving 6 bases unmatched. This CDR3 is 17 amino acids long. The CDR3 loop reads CASSYSGMGLAGDTQYF. CDR3 DNA sequence: TGTGCCAGCAGTTACTCCGGGATGGGACTAGCGGGGGATACGCAGTATTTT.

The rearrangement joins TRBV6-1 to TRBJ2-7; D is unresolved. With 2 bases removed from V and 3 bases from J, the gap between germline ends came to 2 bases. The germline gives CDR1 MNHNS, CDR2 SASEGT. This CDR3 contains 11 residues. The CDR3, as DNA: TGTGCCAGCAGTGAATTCTACGAGCAGTACTTC. It codes for CASSEFYEQYF.

The chain couples TRBV7-9 to TRBJ2-2; 9 bases align to TRBD1. Per the germline V gene, CDR1 is SEHNR and CDR2 is FQNEAQ (reference sequence). The junction had 4 bases not matched to a gene; V was cut back by 5 bases and J by 0 bases. CDR3 length: 16 residues. In nucleotides, the CDR3 is TGTGCCAGCAGCGCACAGGGGGCTACGAACACCGGGGAGCTGTTTTTT. Its protein product is CASSAQGATNTGELFF.

The chain couples TRBV6-5 to TRBJ2-3, with D possibly being TRBD1 (6 bases). Per germline, CDR1 MNHEY and CDR2 SVGAGI. The CDR3 length is 14 residues. Trimming left V 8 bases short and J 4 bases short, with 16 bases between. The CDR3 DNA follows: TGTGCCAGCGCCAACAGGGAATTGTCAGATACGCAGTATTTT. Translated: CASANRELSDTQYF.

The chain has TRBV2 and TRBJ1-2; D is uncertain. Trimming shortened V by 5 bases and J by 5 bases, and 9 bases separated the two germline ends. Germline CDR1 SNHLY, CDR2 FYNNEI. The CDR3 totals 12 residues. The CDR3 region has the DNA TGTGCCAGCAGTCGTCAGGTGTATGGCTACACCTTC. Protein: CASSRQVYGYTF.

The CDR3 sequence: CASVENSYNSPLHF. The DNA for the CDR3 is TGTGCCAGCGTGGAGAACTCCTATAATTCACCCCTCCACTTT. The chain joins TRBV2 to TRBJ1-6; D is unresolved. The V and J ends lost 8 bases and 0 bases respectively, with 8 bases between them. CDR3 length equals 14 residues. Germline CDR1 SNHLY, CDR2 FYNNEI. The full variable domain, its missing parts supplied by reference TRBV2 and TRBJ1-6, is EPEVTQTPSHQVTQMGQEVILRCVPISNHLYFYWYRQILGQKVEFLVSFYNNEISEKSEIFDDQFSVERPDGSNFTLKIRSTKLEDSAMYFCASVENSYNSPLHFGNGTRLTVT.

J is TRBJ2-7 and V is TRBV18; D gene ambiguous. Between the trimmed V and J ends, which lost 2 bases and 3 bases, there was a span of 8 bases. CDR1 is KGHSH, CDR2 LQKENI, per germline. This CDR3 region has 13 residues. CDR3 amino acids: CASSPEAYYEQYF. CDR3 bases: TGTGCCAGCTCACCAGAGGCATACTACGAGCAGTACTTC.

This chain links TRBV6-2 or TRBV6-3 with TRBJ1-2; D is unresolved. This CDR3 contains 15 residues. The V gene's germline CDR1 is MNHEY and CDR2 SVGEGT. V lost 4 bases and J lost 3, with 15 bases in between. The CDR3 DNA reads as TGTGCCAGCAGTTCATGGGGTCTACGGGACTATGGCTACACCTTC. This encodes CASSSWGLRDYGYTF.

This chain uses TRBV5-4 with TRBJ1-2, with D unresolved. CDR1 SGHNT and CDR2 YYREEE come from the germline V gene (reference sequence). The CDR3 has 15 amino acids. V was cut by 4 bases and J by 4 bases, with 17 bases left in between. DNA for the CDR3: TGTGCCAGCAGCCCGGAGGTGGGTGTTGGCTATGGCTACACCTTC. This codes for CASSPEVGVGYGYTF.

V and J are TRBV6-1 and TRBJ2-3; 10 bases match TRBD2. With 3 bases clipped from V and 8 bases from J, the junction kept 5 bases outside the gene matches. Germline-derived CDR1 and CDR2 are MNHNS and SASEGT. The CDR3 length is 14 residues. In DNA, the CDR3 is TGTGCCAGCAGTGATGGAGCGGGGGGGCCTACGCAGTATTTT. This sequence encodes CASSDGAGGPTQYF.

V is TRBV6-5 and J is TRBJ1-2; tentative D call: TRBD1 (6 bases). In germline, CDR1 is MNHEY, CDR2 SVGAGI. V lost 6 bases to trimming and J lost 3 bases, with 11 bases between them. The CDR3 contains 13 residues. The CDR3 spells CASRGHQYYGYTF. DNA for the CDR3: TGTGCCAGCAGGGGACATCAATACTATGGCTACACCTTC.

This chain joins TRBV19 and TRBJ2-2; 9 bases fit TRBD1. The CDR3 has 15 amino acids. Germline CDR1 is LNHDA and CDR2 is SQIVND (reference sequence). V lost 7 bases to trimming and J lost 2 bases; unmatched junction nucleotides: 5. The CDR3 protein is CASNPGQGNTGELFF. CDR3 coding DNA: TGTGCCAGTAACCCGGGACAGGGTAACACCGGGGAGCTGTTTTTT. The variable domain in full, completed from reference TRBV19 and TRBJ2-2, reads DGGITQSPKYLFRKEGQNVTLSCEQNLNHDAMYWYRQDPGQGLRLIYYSQIVNDFQKGDIAEGYSVSREKKESFPLTVTSAQKNPTAFYLCASNPGQGNTGELFFGEGSRLTVL.

The table lists this clone with a count of one. This chain's CDR3 is CASSLEAGGWAEAFF. The CDR3 DNA reads TGTGCCAGCAGCTTAGAAGCAGGGGGATGGGCTGAAGCTTTCTTT. V and J are TRBV7-8 and TRBJ1-1, with 7 bases that match TRBD1. After removal of 1 base from V and 6 bases from J, the junction contained 8 bases not matched to a gene. The CDR3 sequence is 15 residues long. The germline CDR1 and CDR2 sequences are SGHVS and FQNEAQ. The complete variable domain, with remaining parts taken from reference TRBV7-8 and TRBJ1-1, reads GAGVSQSPRYKVAKRGQDVALRCDPISGHVSLFWYQQALGQGPEFLTYFQNEAQLDKSGLPSDRFFAERPEGSVSTLKIQRTQQEDSAVYLCASSLEAGGWAEAFFGQGTRLTVV.

This chain connects TRBV14 to TRBJ2-2; no clear D gene. This CDR3 comprises 14 residues. Trimming shortened V by 1 base and J by 6 bases, and 9 bases separated the two germline ends. Germline CDR1 SGHDN, CDR2 FVKESK. In DNA, the CDR3 is TGTGCCAGCAGCCAAGTCAGCAGGCCCGGGGAGCTGTTTTTT. Translating gives CASSQVSRPGELFF. Full variable domain (missing parts from reference TRBV14 and TRBJ2-2): EAGVTQFPSHSVIEKGQTVTLRCDPISGHDNLYWYRRVMGKEIKFLLHFVKESKQDESGMPNNRFLAERTGGTYSTLKVQPAELEDSGVYFCASSQVSRPGELFFGEGSRLTVL.

The rearrangement joins TRBV29-1 to TRBJ1-2; tentative D call: TRBD1 (5 bases). The CDR3 loop spans 11 amino acids. The V gene lost 2 bases and the J gene lost 7 bases, with 8 bases spanning the gap. Per germline, CDR1 SQVTM and CDR2 ANQGSEA. This CDR3 reads CSVEWGTGYTF. CDR3 nucleotide sequence: TGCAGCGTTGAATGGGGCACTGGCTACACCTTC.

In this sample, this clone turned up a few times. The genes are TRBV4-1 and TRBJ1-2; TRBD1 agrees at 9 bases. This CDR3 contains 20 residues. J gave up 3 bases and V 0 bases, and 17 bases lay outside the gene matches. In germline, CDR1 is MGHRA, CDR2 YSYEKL. The CDR3, as DNA: TGCGCCAGCAGCCAAGACTATGTCCACAGGGGGCGTGTGGTTTACTATGGCTACACCTTC. Translation: CASSQDYVHRGRVVYYGYTF.

The chain links TRBV9 to TRBJ1-6, with 8 bases aligning to TRBD1. Losses at the gene ends were 3 bases for V and 9 bases for J; bases not matched to a gene: 11. CDR3 size: 16 residues. Germline CDR1 and CDR2: SGDLS and YYNGEE. The CDR3 DNA follows: TGTGCCAGCAGCGCCCAGGACAGGGTATCGGGTTCACCCCTCCACTTT. Residues: CASSAQDRVSGSPLHF.

The chain joins TRBV5-6 to TRBJ1-1; 7 positions match TRBD1. The CDR3 is 13 residues long. Germline CDR1 reads SGHDT; CDR2 reads YYEEEE. Trimming at V came to 4 bases and at J to 10 bases, leaving 10 bases not matched to a gene. CDR3 in DNA: TGTGCCAGCAGCAGCCAGACAGGGCTAGTAGCTTTCTTT. Translating it yields CASSSQTGLVAFF.

The V gene is TRBV30, the J gene TRBJ1-2; D is undetermined. This CDR3 region has 13 residues. CDR1 GTSNPN and CDR2 SVGIG come from the germline V gene (reference sequence). V was trimmed by 0 bases and J by 0 bases, leaving 5 bases between them. The CDR3: CAWSVLTNYGYTF. CDR3 nucleotides: TGTGCCTGGAGTGTACTTACTAACTATGGCTACACCTTC.